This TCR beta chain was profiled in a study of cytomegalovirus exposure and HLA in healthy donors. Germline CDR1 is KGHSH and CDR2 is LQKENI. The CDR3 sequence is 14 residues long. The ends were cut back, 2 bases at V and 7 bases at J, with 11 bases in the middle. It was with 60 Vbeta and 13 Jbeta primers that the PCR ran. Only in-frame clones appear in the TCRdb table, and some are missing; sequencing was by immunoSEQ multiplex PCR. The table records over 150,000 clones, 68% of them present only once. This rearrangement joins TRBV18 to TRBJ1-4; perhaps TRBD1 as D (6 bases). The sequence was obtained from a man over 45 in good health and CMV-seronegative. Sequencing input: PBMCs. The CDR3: CASSPLGGGEKLFF. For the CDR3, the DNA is TGTGCCAGCTCACCATTGGGAGGGGGTGAAAAACTGTTTTTT.